This passage covers 9 T cell receptor beta chains from one sample sequenced in a study of T cell repertoires in cytomegalovirus infection. TCRdb re-derived calls from the reads in MiXCR, one entry per CDR3 protein. The sample consists of some 920,000 distinct CDR3 sequences, about a third of them appearing once. For these TCRs, the target antigens are not known. The sequences come from cultured CD8+ T cells from PBMCs, collected from culture after CMV antigen stimulation. The receptors shown here come from a human donor in good health (CMV status not recorded). Some clones in this sample may be carry-over from other donors' samples.

This chain connects TRBV20-1 to TRBJ2-2; D gene ambiguous. This CDR3 spans 16 amino acids. Germline loops: CDR1 DFQATT, CDR2 SNEGSKA (reference sequence). The V gene lost 2 bases and the J gene lost 0 bases, with 13 bases spanning the gap. CDR3 residues: CSARSYRSANTGELFF. The CDR3, as DNA: TGCAGTGCTAGATCTTATAGAAGCGCGAACACCGGGGAGCTGTTTTTT.

The CDR3 loop is CASSLGPDRGLTYGYTF. The DNA for the CDR3 is TGTGCCAGCAGCTTAGGTCCCGACAGGGGGCTTACTTATGGCTACACCTTC. The rearrangement links TRBV11-2 to TRBJ1-2; TRBD1 agrees at 10 bases. The V segment lost 1 base and the J segment 5 bases; nucleotides outside the gene matches: 10. CDR1 is SGHAT and CDR2 is FQNNGV in the germline V gene. This CDR3 is 17 amino acids long.

The chain joins TRBV27 to TRBJ2-1; TRBD1 matches at 8 bases. V lost 6 bases, J lost 5 bases, and 9 bases stayed unmatched. Germline V gene lookup returns CDR1 MNHEY and CDR2 SMNVEV (reference sequence). CDR3 length equals 15 residues. This CDR3 reads CASSYDRGKDNEQFF. The CDR3 DNA follows: TGTGCCAGCAGCTACGACAGGGGAAAAGACAATGAGCAGTTCTTC.

This clonotype appeared a single time. The germline gene is not matched at one end of the junction; a read error may be the cause. CDR3 loop: CASSPTISRANVLTF. The CDR3 DNA is TGTGCCAGCAGCCCCACAATCTCTAGGGCCAACGTCCTGACTTTC. This chain uses TRBV12-3 or TRBV12-4 with TRBJ2-6; D is unresolved. The CDR3 is made up of 15 amino acids.

This clonotype was seen only a few times. As DNA, the CDR3 is TGTGCCAGCAGCTTAGCCTGGGAAGGGGCCAATCAGCCCCAGCATTTT. This gives the protein CASSLAWEGANQPQHF. V usage is TRBV7-9 and J usage is TRBJ1-5, with D possibly being TRBD1 (5 bases). The CDR3 runs 16 residues. Germline CDR1 SEHNR, CDR2 FQNEAQ (reference sequence). The V and J ends lost 0 bases and 3 bases respectively, with 12 bases between them.

The V call is TRBV29-1, the J call TRBJ2-1; a weak D match, TRBD2 (5 bases). The CDR3 sequence is 13 residues long. Germline CDR1 SQVTM, CDR2 ANQGSEA. V was clipped by 4 bases and J by 8 bases, with 15 bases between them. In DNA form, the CDR3 reads TGCAGCGTTGGGTTTATAGCGATCGATGAGCAGTTCTTC. Its translation: CSVGFIAIDEQFF.

The chain is built from TRBV5-5 and TRBJ2-1, with a tentative D call TRBD2 (5 bases). Per the germline V gene, CDR1 is SGHKS and CDR2 is YYEKEE (reference sequence). V lost 1 base to trimming and J lost 8 bases, with 19 bases between them. There are 16 residues in the CDR3. CDR3 protein: CASSLSVRPTGDEQFF. The CDR3 coding sequence is TGTGCCAGCAGCTTGTCGGTCAGGCCAACCGGGGATGAGCAGTTCTTC.

The sample holds one count of this clonotype. Compared with germline, one end of the junction differs, possibly owing to a read error. The V call is TRBV10-1, the J call TRBJ2-1; no firm D call. This CDR3 comprises 14 residues. The germline V gene encodes CDR1 WNHNN and CDR2 SYGVQD (reference sequence). The CDR3: CASSDCGSDNEQFF. The CDR3 DNA follows: TGCGCCAGCAGTGATTGCGGCTCCGACAATGAGCAGTTCTTC.

The rearrangement uses TRBV6-2 or TRBV6-3 and TRBJ1-5, with TRBD1 matching over 11 bases. The CDR3 is 16 residues long. J lost 4 bases, V lost 5 bases, and 7 bases had no gene match. Germline assignment: CDR1 MNHEY and CDR2 SVGEGT. The CDR3 DNA reads TGTGCCAGCAGTCTCCGGGACAGGGGGTTAAATCAGCCCCAGCATTTT. Translated: CASSLRDRGLNQPQHF.